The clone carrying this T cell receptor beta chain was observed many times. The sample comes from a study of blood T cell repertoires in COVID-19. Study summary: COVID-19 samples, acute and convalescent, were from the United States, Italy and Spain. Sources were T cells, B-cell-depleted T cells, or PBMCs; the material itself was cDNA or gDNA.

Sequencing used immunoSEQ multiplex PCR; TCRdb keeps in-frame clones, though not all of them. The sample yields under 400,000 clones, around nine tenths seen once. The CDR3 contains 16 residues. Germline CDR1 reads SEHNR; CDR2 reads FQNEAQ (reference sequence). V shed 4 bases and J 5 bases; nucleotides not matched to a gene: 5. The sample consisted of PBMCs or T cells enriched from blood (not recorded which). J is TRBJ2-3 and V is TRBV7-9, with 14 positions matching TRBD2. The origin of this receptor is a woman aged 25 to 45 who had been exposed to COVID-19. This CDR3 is CASSSGLAGVLDTQYF. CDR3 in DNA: TGTGCCAGCAGCTCGGGACTAGCGGGAGTTTTAGATACGCAGTATTTT.